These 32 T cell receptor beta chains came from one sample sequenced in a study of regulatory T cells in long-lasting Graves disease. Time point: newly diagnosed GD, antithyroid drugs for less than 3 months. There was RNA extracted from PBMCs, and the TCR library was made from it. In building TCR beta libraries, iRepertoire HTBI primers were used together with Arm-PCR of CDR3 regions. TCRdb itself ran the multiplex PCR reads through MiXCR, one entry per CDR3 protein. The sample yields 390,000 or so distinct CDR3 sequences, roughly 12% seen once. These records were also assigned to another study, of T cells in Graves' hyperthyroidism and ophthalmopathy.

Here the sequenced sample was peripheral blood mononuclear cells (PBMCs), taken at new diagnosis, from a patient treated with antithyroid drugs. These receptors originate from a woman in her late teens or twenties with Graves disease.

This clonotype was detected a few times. The CDR3 loop reads CASSQDPLAGLSTDTQYF. The CDR3 coding sequence is TGCGCCAGCAGCCAAGATCCACTGGCAGGGCTGAGCACAGATACGCAGTATTTT. The chain carries TRBV4-3 and TRBJ2-3; maybe TRBD1 (5 bases). The germline gives CDR1 LGHNA, CDR2 YSLEER. Trimming stripped 0 bases from V and 0 bases from J, with 16 bases between. The CDR3 has 18 amino acids.

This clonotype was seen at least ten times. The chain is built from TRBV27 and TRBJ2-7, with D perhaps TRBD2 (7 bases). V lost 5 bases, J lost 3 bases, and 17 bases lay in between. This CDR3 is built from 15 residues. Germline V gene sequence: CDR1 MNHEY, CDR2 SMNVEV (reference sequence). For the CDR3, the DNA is TGTGCCAGCAGTCCCCGCGGGGGCTCCTTCTACGAGCAGTACTTC. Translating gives CASSPRGGSFYEQYF.

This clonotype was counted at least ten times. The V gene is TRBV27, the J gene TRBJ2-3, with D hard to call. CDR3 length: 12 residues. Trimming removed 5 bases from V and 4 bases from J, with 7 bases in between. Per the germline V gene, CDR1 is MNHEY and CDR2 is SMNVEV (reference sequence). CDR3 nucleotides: TGTGCCAGCAGTCCATACGCAGATACGCAGTATTTT. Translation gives CASSPYADTQYF.

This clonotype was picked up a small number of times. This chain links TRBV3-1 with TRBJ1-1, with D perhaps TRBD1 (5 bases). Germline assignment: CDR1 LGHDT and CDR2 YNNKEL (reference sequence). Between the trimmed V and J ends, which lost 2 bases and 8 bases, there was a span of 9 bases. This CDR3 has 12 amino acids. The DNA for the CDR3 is TGTGCCAGCAGCCAACAGGGTTTCGAAGCTTTCTTT. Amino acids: CASSQQGFEAFF.

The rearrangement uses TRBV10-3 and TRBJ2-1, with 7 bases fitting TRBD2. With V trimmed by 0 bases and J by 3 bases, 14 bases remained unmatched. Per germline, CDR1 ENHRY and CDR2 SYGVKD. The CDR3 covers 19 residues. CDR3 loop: CAISESRKREGRVYNEQFF. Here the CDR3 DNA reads TGTGCCATCAGTGAGTCGAGAAAGAGGGAGGGGCGGGTCTACAATGAGCAGTTCTTC.

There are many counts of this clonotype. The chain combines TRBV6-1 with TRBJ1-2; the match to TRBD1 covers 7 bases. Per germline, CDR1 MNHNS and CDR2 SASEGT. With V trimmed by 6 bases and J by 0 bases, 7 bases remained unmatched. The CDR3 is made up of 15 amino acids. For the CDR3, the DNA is TGTGCCAGCAGAGAATCCGGGACAGCTAACTATGGCTACACCTTC. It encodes CASRESGTANYGYTF.

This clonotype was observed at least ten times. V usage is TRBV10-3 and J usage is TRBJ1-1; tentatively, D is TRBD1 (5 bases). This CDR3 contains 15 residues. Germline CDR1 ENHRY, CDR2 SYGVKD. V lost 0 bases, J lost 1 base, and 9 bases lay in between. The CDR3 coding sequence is TGTGCCATCAGTGAGTCTGGGGGTGCGAACACTGAAGCTTTCTTT. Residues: CAISESGGANTEAFF.

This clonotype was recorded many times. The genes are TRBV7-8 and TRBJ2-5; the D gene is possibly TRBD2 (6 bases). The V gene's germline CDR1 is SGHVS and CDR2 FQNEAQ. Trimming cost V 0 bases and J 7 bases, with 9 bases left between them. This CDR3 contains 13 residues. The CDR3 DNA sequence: TGTGCCAGCAGCTTAGCGCTAGCGACGACCCAGTACTTC. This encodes CASSLALATTQYF.

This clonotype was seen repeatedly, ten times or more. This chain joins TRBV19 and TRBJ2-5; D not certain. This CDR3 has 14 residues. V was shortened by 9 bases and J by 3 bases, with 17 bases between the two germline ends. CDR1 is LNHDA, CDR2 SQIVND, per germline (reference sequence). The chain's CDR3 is CARRSRAKKETQYF. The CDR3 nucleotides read TGTGCCAGGAGATCCCGGGCCAAAAAAGAGACCCAGTACTTC.

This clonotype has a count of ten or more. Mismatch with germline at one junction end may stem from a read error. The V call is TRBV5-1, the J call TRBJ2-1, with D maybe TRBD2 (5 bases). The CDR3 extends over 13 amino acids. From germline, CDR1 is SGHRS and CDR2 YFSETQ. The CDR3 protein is CASSLYSRLGSLF. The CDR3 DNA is TGCGCCAGCAGCTTGTACTCGCGTTTAGGGAGTCTCTTC.

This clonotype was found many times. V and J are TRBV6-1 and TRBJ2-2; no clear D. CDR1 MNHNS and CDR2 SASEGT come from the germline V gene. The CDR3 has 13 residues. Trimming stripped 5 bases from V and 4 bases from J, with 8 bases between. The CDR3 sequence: CASSPTVTGELFF. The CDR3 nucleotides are TGTGCCAGCAGTCCCACAGTCACCGGGGAGCTGTTTTTT.

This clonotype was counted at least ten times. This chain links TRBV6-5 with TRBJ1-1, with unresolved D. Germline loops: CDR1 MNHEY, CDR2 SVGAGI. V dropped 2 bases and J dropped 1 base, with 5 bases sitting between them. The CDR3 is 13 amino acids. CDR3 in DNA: TGTGCCAGCAGTTACAGGCAGAACACTGAAGCTTTCTTT. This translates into CASSYRQNTEAFF.

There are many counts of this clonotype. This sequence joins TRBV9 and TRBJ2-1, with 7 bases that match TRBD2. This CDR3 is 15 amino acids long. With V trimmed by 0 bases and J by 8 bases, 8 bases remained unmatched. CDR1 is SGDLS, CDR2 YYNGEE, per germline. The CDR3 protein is CASSVDGGGRDEQFF. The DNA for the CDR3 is TGTGCCAGCAGCGTAGATGGGGGGGGACGGGATGAGCAGTTCTTC. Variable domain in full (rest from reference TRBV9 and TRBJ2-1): DSGVTQTPKHLITATGQRVTLRCSPRSGDLSVYWYQQSLDQGLQFLIQYYNGEERAKGNILERFSAQQFPDLHSELNLSSLELGDSALYFCASSVDGGGRDEQFFGPGTRLTVL.

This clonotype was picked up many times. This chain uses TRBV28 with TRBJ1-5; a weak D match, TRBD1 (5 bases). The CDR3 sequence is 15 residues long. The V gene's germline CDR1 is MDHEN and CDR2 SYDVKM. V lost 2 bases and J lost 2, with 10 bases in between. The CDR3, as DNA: TGTGCCAGCAGTTTAGAGGGCAGGGGCAATCAGCCCCAGCATTTT. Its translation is CASSLEGRGNQPQHF.

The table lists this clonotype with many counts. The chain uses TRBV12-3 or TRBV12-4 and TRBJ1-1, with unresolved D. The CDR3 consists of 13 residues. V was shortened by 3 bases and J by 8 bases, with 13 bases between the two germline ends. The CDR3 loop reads CASSFMHSGEAFF. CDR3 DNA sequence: TGTGCCAGCAGTTTTATGCATTCTGGGGAAGCTTTCTTT.

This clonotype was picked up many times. The CDR3 bases are TGTGCCAGTAGTTTCCTGAGGGGTTGGGAAGCTTTCTTT. Its protein product is CASSFLRGWEAFF. The chain employs TRBV19 and TRBJ1-1, with a possible D match to TRBD1 (5 bases). This CDR3 is built from 13 residues. Germline V gene sequence: CDR1 LNHDA, CDR2 SQIVND (reference sequence). V lost 5 bases and J lost 8, with 15 bases in between.

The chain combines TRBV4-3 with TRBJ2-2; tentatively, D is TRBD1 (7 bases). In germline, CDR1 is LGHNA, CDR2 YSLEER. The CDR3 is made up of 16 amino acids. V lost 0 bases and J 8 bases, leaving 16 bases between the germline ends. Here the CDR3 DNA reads TGCGCCAGCAGCCAAGATTTTACAGGGGCGGGGGGGGAGCTGTTTTTT. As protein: CASSQDFTGAGGELFF.

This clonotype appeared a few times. As DNA, the CDR3 is TGTGCCAGCAGTTACACGGGACAGGGGGCGAACACTGAAGCTTTCTTT. Translation gives CASSYTGQGANTEAFF. The gene calls are TRBV6-2 or TRBV6-3 and TRBJ1-1; 12 bases agree with TRBD1. Germline CDR1 reads MNHEY; CDR2 reads SVGEGT. V was pared by 2 bases and J by 1 base, with 2 bases of the junction left unmatched. The CDR3 runs to 16 residues.

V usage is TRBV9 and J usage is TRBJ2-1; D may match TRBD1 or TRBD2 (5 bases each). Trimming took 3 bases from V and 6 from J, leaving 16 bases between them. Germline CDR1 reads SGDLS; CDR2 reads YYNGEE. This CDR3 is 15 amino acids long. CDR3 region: CASSGMMGDLNEQFF. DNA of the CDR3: TGTGCCAGCAGCGGGATGATGGGGGACCTCAATGAGCAGTTCTTC. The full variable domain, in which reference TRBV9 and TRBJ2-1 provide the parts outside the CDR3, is DSGVTQTPKHLITATGQRVTLRCSPRSGDLSVYWYQQSLDQGLQFLIQYYNGEERAKGNILERFSAQQFPDLHSELNLSSLELGDSALYFCASSGMMGDLNEQFFGPGTRLTVL.

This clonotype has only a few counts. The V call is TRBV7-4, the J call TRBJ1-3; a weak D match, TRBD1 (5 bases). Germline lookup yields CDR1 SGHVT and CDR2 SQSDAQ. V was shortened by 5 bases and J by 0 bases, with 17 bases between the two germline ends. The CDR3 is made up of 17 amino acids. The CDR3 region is CASSTNRTGFSGNTIYF. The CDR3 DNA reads TGTGCCAGCAGCACAAACAGAACAGGCTTCTCTGGAAACACCATATATTTT.

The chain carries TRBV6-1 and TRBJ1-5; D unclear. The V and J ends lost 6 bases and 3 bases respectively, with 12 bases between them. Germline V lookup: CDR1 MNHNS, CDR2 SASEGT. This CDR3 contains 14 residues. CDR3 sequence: CASRLGVVNQPQHF. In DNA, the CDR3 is TGTGCCAGCAGGCTGGGAGTTGTCAATCAGCCCCAGCATTTT.

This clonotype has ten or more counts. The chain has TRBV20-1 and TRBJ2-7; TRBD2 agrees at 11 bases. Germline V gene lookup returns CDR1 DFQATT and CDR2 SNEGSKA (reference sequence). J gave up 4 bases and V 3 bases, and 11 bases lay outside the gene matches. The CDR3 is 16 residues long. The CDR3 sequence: CSASGVAGGPGYEQYF. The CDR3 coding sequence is TGCAGTGCTAGTGGGGTAGCGGGAGGGCCGGGGTACGAGCAGTACTTC.

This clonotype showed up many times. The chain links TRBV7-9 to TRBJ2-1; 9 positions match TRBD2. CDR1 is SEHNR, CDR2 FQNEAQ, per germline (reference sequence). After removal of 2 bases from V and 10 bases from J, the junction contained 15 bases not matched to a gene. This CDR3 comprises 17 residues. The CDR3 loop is CASSLRESGTSTREQFF. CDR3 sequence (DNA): TGTGCCAGCAGCTTAAGGGAGTCCGGGACTAGCACCCGGGAGCAGTTCTTC.

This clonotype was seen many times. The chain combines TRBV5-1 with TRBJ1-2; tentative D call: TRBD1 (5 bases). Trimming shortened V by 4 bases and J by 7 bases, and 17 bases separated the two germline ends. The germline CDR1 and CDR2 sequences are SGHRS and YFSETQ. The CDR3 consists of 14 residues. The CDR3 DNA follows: TGCGCCAGCAGCACGGATCAGGGAGGGTTTGGCTACACCTTC. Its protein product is CASSTDQGGFGYTF.

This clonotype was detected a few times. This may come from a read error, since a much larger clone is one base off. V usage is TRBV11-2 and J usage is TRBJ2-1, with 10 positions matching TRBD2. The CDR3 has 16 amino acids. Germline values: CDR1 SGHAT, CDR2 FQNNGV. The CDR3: CASSSYSGRSGNGQFF. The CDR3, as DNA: TGTGCCAGCAGCTCATATAGCGGGAGGAGCGGCAATGGGCAGTTCTTC.

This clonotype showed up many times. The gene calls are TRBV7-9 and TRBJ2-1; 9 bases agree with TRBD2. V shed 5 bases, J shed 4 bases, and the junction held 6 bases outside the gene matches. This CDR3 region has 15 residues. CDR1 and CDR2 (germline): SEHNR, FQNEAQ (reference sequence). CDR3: CASSPGLALYNEQFF. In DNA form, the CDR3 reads TGTGCCAGCAGCCCGGGACTAGCTCTGTACAATGAGCAGTTCTTC. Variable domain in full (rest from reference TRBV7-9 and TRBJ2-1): DTGVSQNPRHKITKRGQNVTFRCDPISEHNRLYWYRQTLGQGPEFLTYFQNEAQLEKSRLLSDRFSAERPKGSFSTLEIQRTEQGDSAMYLCASSPGLALYNEQFFGPGTRLTVL.

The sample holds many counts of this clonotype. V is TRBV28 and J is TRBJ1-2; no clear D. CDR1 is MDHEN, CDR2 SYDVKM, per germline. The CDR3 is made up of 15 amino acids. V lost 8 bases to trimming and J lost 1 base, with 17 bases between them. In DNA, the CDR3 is TGTGCCAGCTCCCGAGCTTGGACGGATAACTATGGCTACACCTTC. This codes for CASSRAWTDNYGYTF.

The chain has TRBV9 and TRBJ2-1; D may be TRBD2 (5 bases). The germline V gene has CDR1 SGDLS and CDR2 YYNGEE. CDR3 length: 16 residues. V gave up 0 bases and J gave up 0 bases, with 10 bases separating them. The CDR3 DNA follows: TGTGCCAGCAGCGTAGCTCGGACTGGCTCCTACAATGAGCAGTTCTTC. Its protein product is CASSVARTGSYNEQFF.

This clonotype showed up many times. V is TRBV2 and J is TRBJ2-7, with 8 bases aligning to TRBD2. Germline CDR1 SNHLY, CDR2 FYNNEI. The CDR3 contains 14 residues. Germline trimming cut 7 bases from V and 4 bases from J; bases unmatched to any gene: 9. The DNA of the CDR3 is TGTGCCAGCACCCCACAGGTAGCGGGATACGAGCAGTACTTC. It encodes CASTPQVAGYEQYF.

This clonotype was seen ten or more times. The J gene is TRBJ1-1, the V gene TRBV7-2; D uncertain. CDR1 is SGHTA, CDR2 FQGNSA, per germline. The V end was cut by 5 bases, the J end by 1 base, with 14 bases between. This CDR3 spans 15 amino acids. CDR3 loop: CASSPTAGRNTEAFF. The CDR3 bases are TGTGCCAGCAGCCCCACGGCAGGAAGGAACACTGAAGCTTTCTTT. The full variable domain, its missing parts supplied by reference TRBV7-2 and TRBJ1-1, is GAGVSQSPSNKVTEKGKDVELRCDPISGHTALYWYRQSLGQGLEFLIYFQGNSAPDKSGLPSDRFSAERTGGSVSTLTIQRTQQEDSAVYLCASSPTAGRNTEAFFGQGTRLTVV.

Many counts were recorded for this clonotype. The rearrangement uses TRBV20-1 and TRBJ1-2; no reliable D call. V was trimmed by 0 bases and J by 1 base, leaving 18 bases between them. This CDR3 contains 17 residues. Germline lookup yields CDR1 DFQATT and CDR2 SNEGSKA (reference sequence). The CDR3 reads CSARDLVLRPFNYGYTF. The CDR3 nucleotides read TGCAGTGCTAGAGATCTTGTATTACGTCCCTTTAACTATGGCTACACCTTC.

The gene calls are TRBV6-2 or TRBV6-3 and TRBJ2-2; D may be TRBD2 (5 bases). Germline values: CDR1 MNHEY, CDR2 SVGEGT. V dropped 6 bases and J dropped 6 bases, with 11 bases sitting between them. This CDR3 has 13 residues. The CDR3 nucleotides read TGTGCCAGCAGCCTCCAACTAGCCGGGGAGCTGTTTTTT. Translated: CASSLQLAGELFF.